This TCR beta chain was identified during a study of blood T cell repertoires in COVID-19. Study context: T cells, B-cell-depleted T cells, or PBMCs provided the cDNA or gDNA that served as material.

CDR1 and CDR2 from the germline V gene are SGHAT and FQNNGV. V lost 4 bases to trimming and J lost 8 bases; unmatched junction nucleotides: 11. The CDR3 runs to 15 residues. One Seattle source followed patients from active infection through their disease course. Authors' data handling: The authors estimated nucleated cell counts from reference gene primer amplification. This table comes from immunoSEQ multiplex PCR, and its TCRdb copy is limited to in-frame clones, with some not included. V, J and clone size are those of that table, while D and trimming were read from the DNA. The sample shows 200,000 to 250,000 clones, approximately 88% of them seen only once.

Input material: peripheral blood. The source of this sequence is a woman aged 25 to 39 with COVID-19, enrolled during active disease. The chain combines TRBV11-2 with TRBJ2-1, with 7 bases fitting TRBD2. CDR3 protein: CASSYRGGSSYEQFF. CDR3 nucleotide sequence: TGTGCCAGCAGCTACCGGGGCGGGAGTAGCTATGAGCAGTTCTTC.